A single sample gave rise to the 17 T cell receptor beta chains below, sequenced in a study of T-cell reconstitution after alpha-beta-depleted transplantation in children. Preparation of the TCRbeta library used unique molecular identifiers. Using its own MiXCR run on the PCR reads, TCRdb lists one record per CDR3 protein. Here the sample spans about 980,000 distinct CDR3 sequences, about 26% being singletons. The source material was PBMCs, mostly from graft donor cells, sampled 360 days after TCRalphabeta/CD19-depleted stem cell transplant. The origin of the receptors is a boy younger than two who had a stem cell transplant for SCID, so the T cells may come from the graft donor.

This clonotype was observed a few times. This sequence joins TRBV20-1 and TRBJ2-7; 9 nucleotides align to TRBD1. The CDR3 contains 12 residues. The V segment lost 6 bases and the J segment 3 bases; nucleotides outside the gene matches: 3. CDR1 is DFQATT and CDR2 is SNEGSKA in the germline V gene (reference sequence). CDR3 sequence (DNA): TGCAGTGCCTGGGACAGGGACTACGAGCAGTACTTC. Translated: CSAWDRDYEQYF.

This clonotype was recorded a few times. V usage is TRBV5-1 and J usage is TRBJ2-7, with 12 positions matching TRBD1. Trimming cost V 4 bases and J 5 bases; bases outside gene matches: 4. There are 14 residues in the CDR3. Germline V CDR1 and CDR2: SGHRS, YFSETQ. CDR3 in DNA: TGCGCCAGCAGCCCAGGGACAGGGGGCGACGAGCAGTACTTC. Its protein product is CASSPGTGGDEQYF.

The table lists this clonotype with a few counts. V usage is TRBV29-1 and J usage is TRBJ2-1; D tentatively reads TRBD1 or TRBD2 (5 bases each). V was shortened by 5 bases and J by 3 bases, with 14 bases between the two germline ends. Germline values: CDR1 SQVTM, CDR2 ANQGSEA. The CDR3 covers 14 residues. In DNA, the CDR3 is TGCAGCGTTTATGGGGACGGAGACTACAATGAGCAGTTCTTC. Translation: CSVYGDGDYNEQFF.

A few counts support this clonotype. This chain links TRBV20-1 with TRBJ1-2; 8 bases are a match to TRBD1. CDR1 is DFQATT, CDR2 SNEGSKA, per germline (reference sequence). V shed 6 bases, J shed 10 bases, and the junction held 10 bases outside the gene matches. The CDR3 consists of 12 residues. The CDR3 sequence is CSAPDRGGVYTF. The CDR3 nucleotides read TGCAGTGCCCCCGACAGGGGAGGTGTCTACACCTTC.

This clonotype was recorded a few times. The chain combines TRBV3-1 with TRBJ2-2, with D unclear. V lost 0 bases to trimming and J lost 3 bases, with 17 bases between them. The CDR3 has 18 residues. From germline, CDR1 is LGHDT and CDR2 YNNKEL (reference sequence). The DNA of the CDR3 is TGTGCCAGCAGCCAAGATCGGCTAGGGTTAAGAGACACCGGGGAGCTGTTTTTT. Its translation: CASSQDRLGLRDTGELFF.

The genes are TRBV25-1 and TRBJ2-2, with 9 bases aligning to TRBD2. The ends lost 1 base at V and 1 base at J; junction bases unmatched: 4. CDR3 length: 17 amino acids. The germline V gene has CDR1 MGHDK and CDR2 SYGVNS. The CDR3 DNA sequence: TGTGCCAGCAGTGAATGGGTAGCGGGGGTGAACACCGGGGAGCTGTTTTTT. Amino acid sequence: CASSEWVAGVNTGELFF.

This clonotype turned up a few times. This sequence joins TRBV5-1 and TRBJ2-1; 9 bases are shared with TRBD2. In germline, CDR1 is SGHRS, CDR2 YFSETQ. This CDR3 is built from 16 residues. V trimming: 3 bases; J trimming: 1 base; junction bases outside the gene matches: 5. The CDR3, as DNA: TGCGCCAGCAGCTCCCTTAGCGGGGGATCCTACAATGAGCAGTTCTTC. Residues: CASSSLSGGSYNEQFF.

This clonotype appeared a few times. The chain employs TRBV5-1 and TRBJ2-7, with D maybe TRBD1 (5 bases). Germline V gene sequence: CDR1 SGHRS, CDR2 YFSETQ. This CDR3 is 14 amino acids long. Trimming took off 0 bases at V and 2 bases at J, with 9 bases between the two ends. The CDR3 sequence is CASSLGQPAYEQYF. The CDR3 region has the DNA TGCGCCAGCAGCTTGGGACAGCCAGCCTACGAGCAGTACTTC.

The rearrangement links TRBV4-2 to TRBJ2-7, with a tentative D call TRBD2 (6 bases). With 1 base removed from V and 0 bases from J, the gap between germline ends came to 10 bases. CDR1 and CDR2 (germline): LGHNA, YNFKEQ. This CDR3 contains 15 residues. The CDR3 DNA is TGTGCCAGCAGCCAAGGGGGGGTTAGCTCCTACGAGCAGTACTTC. Translated, it gives CASSQGGVSSYEQYF.

This clonotype has just a few counts. This sequence joins TRBV3-1 and TRBJ2-3, with 9 bases that match TRBD1. Per the germline V gene, CDR1 is LGHDT and CDR2 is YNNKEL (reference sequence). The CDR3 covers 16 residues. V shed 3 bases, J shed 0 bases, and the junction held 4 bases outside the gene matches. The CDR3 bases are TGTGCCAGCAGCCATGCGGACAGGGGAAGCACAGATACGCAGTATTTT. This codes for CASSHADRGSTDTQYF.

The CDR3 loop reads CSASSQVPGNTIYF. The CDR3 bases are TGCAGTGCTAGTAGCCAGGTCCCTGGAAACACCATATATTTT. The J gene is TRBJ1-3, the V gene TRBV20-1; D unclear. Per the germline V gene, CDR1 is DFQATT and CDR2 is SNEGSKA (reference sequence). Trimming cost V 3 bases and J 2 bases, with 11 bases left between them. This CDR3 contains 14 residues.

V is TRBV20-1 and J is TRBJ2-7; D might be TRBD1 (5 bases). The CDR3 consists of 12 residues. Germline lookup yields CDR1 DFQATT and CDR2 SNEGSKA (reference sequence). The V and J ends lost 3 bases and 4 bases respectively, with 10 bases between them. The CDR3 here is CSASRVGYEQYF. In DNA, the CDR3 is TGCAGTGCTAGCAGGGTGGGTTACGAGCAGTACTTC.

This chain links TRBV4-2 with TRBJ2-6, with 10 bases matching TRBD2. The CDR3 has 19 residues. V trimming: 0 bases; J trimming: 4 bases; junction bases outside the gene matches: 9. Per germline, CDR1 LGHNA and CDR2 YNFKEQ. CDR3 residues: CASSQDPSGGALGANVLTF. CDR3 bases: TGTGCCAGCAGCCAAGACCCCAGCGGGGGGGCTTTGGGGGCCAACGTCCTGACTTTC.

This chain links TRBV19 with TRBJ1-1; 9 nucleotides match TRBD1. The CDR3 has 16 amino acids. Germline V gene lookup returns CDR1 LNHDA and CDR2 SQIVND (reference sequence). V lost 6 bases, J lost 3 bases, and 11 bases stayed unmatched. The CDR3 reads CASRSRTQGAYTEAFF. The CDR3 nucleotides read TGTGCCAGTAGGTCCCGGACACAGGGGGCCTACACTGAAGCTTTCTTT.

The CDR3 DNA reads as TGCGCCACGAGGGGACAGGGGCACACTGAAGCTTTCTTT. This gives the protein CATRGQGHTEAFF. J is TRBJ1-1 and V is TRBV4-1; 10 nucleotides agree with TRBD1. The CDR3 is made up of 13 amino acids. Germline V gene sequence: CDR1 MGHRA, CDR2 YSYEKL. Trimming at V came to 10 bases and at J to 3 bases, leaving 5 bases not matched to a gene.

V gene TRBV28 combines with J gene TRBJ2-7, with a possible D match to TRBD1 (5 bases). This CDR3 is built from 12 residues. CDR1 and CDR2 (germline): MDHEN, SYDVKM. V lost 3 bases, J lost 6 bases, and 9 bases lay in between. Here the CDR3 reads CASSFRVGEQYF. The CDR3 DNA reads as TGTGCCAGCAGTTTCAGGGTAGGCGAGCAGTACTTC.

V and J are TRBV6-1 and TRBJ1-6, with a weak D call TRBD1 (6 bases). With 3 bases removed from V and 10 bases from J, the gap between germline ends came to 22 bases. The germline V gene has CDR1 MNHNS and CDR2 SASEGT. The CDR3 length is 17 residues. Written as DNA, the CDR3 is TGTGCCAGCAGTGACTTTCGGTCGCGGGGGGCCGGATCACCCCTCCACTTT. Translated: CASSDFRSRGAGSPLHF.